This T cell receptor beta chain was documented in a study of blood T cells in healthy people across ages. Study-level information: For every two T cells, template switching captured about one barcoded beta molecule.

This clonotype was picked up a small number of times. Next came a second PCR, run for about 6 to 12 cycles, which used a sample-barcoded 5' primer along with a J-beta primer mix. TCRdb passed the 5' RACE reads through MiXCR, listing each CDR3 protein once. The profile shows more than 1,000,000 distinct CDR3 sequences, under 30% of them singletons. J was trimmed by 8 bases and V by 3 bases; bases with no gene match: 0. The CDR3 is 12 residues long. The germline gives CDR1 SGHTS, CDR2 YDEGEE. The same sample was also studied in work on T cells of mothers and their children. As that report states: Per 15 ul, 1.5 ug of RNA was used, with all extracted RNA going into cDNA synthesis. Each mother yielded more than 9.5 million TCR beta CDR3 reads. Each child yielded about 3 million reads. In unrelated and related pairs, TCR recombination output is shaped in a similar way by thymic selection.

This TCR was sampled from a girl aged 2-10 years in good health. The chain carries TRBV5-8 and TRBJ2-1; TRBD1 matches at 9 bases. The sample comprised blood. The DNA of the CDR3 is TGTGCCAGCAGCTGGGACAGGGATGAGCAGTTCTTC. Encoded protein: CASSWDRDEQFF.